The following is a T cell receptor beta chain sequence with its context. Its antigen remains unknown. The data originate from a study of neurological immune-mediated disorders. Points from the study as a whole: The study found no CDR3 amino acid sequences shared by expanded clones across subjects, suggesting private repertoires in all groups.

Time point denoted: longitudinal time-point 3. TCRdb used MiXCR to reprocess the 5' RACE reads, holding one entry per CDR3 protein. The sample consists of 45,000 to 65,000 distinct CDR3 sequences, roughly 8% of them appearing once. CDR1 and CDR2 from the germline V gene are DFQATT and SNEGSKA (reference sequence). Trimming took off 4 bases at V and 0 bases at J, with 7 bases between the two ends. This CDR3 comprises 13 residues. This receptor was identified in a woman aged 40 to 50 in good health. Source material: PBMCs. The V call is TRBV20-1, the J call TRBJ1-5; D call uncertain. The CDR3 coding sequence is TGCAGTGCTAAGGGCACTAGCAATCAGCCCCAGCATTTT. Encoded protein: CSAKGTSNQPQHF.